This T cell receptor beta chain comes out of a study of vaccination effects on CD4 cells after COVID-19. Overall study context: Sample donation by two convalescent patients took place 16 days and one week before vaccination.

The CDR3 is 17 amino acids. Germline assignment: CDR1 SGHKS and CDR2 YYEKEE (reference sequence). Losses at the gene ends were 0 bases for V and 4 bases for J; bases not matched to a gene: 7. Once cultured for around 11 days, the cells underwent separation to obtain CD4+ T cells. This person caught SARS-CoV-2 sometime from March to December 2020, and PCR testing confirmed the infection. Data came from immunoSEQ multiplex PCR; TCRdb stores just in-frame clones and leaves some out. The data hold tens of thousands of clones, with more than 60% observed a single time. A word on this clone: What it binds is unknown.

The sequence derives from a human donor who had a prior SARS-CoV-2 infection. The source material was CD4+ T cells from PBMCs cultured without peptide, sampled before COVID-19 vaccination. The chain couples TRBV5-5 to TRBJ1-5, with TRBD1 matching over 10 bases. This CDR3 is CASSLEGTGVGNQPQHF. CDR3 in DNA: TGTGCCAGCAGCTTGGAAGGGACAGGGGTGGGGAATCAGCCCCAGCATTTT.